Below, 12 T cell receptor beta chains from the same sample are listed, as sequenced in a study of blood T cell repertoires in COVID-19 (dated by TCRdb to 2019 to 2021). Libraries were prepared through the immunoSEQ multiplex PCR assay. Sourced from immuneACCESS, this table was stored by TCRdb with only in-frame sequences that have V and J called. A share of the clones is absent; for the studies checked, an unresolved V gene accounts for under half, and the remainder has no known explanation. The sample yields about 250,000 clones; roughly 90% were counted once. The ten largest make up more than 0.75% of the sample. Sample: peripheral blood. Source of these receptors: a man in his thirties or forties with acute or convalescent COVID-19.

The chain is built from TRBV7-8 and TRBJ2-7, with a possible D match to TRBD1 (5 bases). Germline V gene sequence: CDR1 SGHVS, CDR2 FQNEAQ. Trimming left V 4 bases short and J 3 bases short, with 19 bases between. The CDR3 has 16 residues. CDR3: CASSSPFGRGYYEQYF. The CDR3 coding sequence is TGTGCCAGCAGCTCCCCCTTTGGAAGGGGTTACTACGAGCAGTACTTC.

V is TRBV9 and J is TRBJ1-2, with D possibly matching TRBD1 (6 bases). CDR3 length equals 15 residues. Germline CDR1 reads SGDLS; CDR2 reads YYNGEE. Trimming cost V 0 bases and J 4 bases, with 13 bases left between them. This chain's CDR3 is CASSVAHLGGYGYTF. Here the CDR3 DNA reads TGTGCCAGCAGCGTAGCTCACCTAGGGGGCTATGGCTACACCTTC. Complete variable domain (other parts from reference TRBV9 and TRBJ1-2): DSGVTQTPKHLITATGQRVTLRCSPRSGDLSVYWYQQSLDQGLQFLIQYYNGEERAKGNILERFSAQQFPDLHSELNLSSLELGDSALYFCASSVAHLGGYGYTFGSGTRLTVV.

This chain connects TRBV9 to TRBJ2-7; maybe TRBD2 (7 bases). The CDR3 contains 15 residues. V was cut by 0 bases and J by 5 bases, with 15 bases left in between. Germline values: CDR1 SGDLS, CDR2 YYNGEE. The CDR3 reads CASSVEGGTVDEQYF. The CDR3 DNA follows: TGTGCCAGCAGCGTAGAGGGGGGGACGGTAGACGAGCAGTACTTC. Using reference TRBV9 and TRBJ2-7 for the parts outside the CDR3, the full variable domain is DSGVTQTPKHLITATGQRVTLRCSPRSGDLSVYWYQQSLDQGLQFLIQYYNGEERAKGNILERFSAQQFPDLHSELNLSSLELGDSALYFCASSVEGGTVDEQYFGPGTRLTVT.

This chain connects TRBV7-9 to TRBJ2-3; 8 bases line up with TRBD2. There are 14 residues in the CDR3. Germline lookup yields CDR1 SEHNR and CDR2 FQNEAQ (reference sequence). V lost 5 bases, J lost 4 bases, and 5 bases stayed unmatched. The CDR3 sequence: CASSPRGGPDTQYF. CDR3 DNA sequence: TGTGCCAGCAGCCCCCGGGGGGGCCCAGATACGCAGTATTTT. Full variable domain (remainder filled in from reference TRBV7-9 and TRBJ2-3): DTGVSQNPRHKITKRGQNVTFRCDPISEHNRLYWYRQTLGQGPEFLTYFQNEAQLEKSRLLSDRFSAERPKGSFSTLEIQRTEQGDSAMYLCASSPRGGPDTQYFGPGTRLTVL.

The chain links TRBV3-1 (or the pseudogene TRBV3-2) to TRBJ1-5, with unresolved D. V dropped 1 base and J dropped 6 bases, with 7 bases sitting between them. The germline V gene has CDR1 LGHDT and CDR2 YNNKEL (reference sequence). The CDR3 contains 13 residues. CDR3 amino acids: CASSQAWAQPQHF. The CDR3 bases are TGTGCCAGCAGCCAAGCATGGGCTCAGCCCCAGCATTTT.

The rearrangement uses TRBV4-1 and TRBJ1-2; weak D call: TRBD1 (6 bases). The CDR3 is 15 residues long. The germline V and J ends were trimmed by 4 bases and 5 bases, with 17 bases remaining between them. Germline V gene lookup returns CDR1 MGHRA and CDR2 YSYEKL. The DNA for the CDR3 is TGCGCCAGCAGCCGCGAGTCGGGACAAAGTTATGGCTACACCTTC. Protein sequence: CASSRESGQSYGYTF.

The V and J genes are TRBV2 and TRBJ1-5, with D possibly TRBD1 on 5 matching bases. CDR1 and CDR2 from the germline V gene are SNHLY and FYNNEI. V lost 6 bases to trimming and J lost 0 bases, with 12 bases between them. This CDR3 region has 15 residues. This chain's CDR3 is CASSVRQNSNQPQHF. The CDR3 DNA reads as TGTGCCAGCAGCGTTAGACAGAATAGCAATCAGCCCCAGCATTTT.

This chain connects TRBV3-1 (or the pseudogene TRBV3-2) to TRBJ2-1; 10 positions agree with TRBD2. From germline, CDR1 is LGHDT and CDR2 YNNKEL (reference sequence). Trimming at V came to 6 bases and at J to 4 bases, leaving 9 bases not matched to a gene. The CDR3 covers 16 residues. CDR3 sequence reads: CASSGGTSVSYNEQFF. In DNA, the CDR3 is TGTGCCAGCAGTGGCGGGACTAGCGTTTCTTACAATGAGCAGTTCTTC.

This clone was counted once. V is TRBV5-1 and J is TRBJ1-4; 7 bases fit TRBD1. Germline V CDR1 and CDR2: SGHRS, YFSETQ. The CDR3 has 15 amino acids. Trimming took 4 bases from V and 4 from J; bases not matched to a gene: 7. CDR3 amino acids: CASSPGTANNEKLFF. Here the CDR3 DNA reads TGCGCCAGCAGCCCCGGGACAGCGAATAATGAAAAACTGTTTTTT.

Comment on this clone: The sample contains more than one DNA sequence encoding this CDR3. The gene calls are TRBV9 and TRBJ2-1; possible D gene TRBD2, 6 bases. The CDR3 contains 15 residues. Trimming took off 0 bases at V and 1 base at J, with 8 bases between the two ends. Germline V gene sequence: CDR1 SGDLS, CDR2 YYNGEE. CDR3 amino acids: CASSVASASYNEQFF. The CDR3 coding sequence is TGTGCCAGCAGCGTAGCTAGCGCTTCCTACAATGAGCAGTTCTTC.

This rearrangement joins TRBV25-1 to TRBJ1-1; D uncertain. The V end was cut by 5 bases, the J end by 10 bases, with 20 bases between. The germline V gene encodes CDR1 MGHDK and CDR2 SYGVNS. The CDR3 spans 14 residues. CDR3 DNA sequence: TGTGCCAGCAGTCGAACCTCCCAGGCGAATAGAGCTTTCTTT. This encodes CASSRTSQANRAFF. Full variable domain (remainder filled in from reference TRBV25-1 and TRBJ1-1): EADIYQTPRYLVIGTGKKITLECSQTMGHDKMYWYQQDPGMELHLIHYSYGVNSTEKGDLSSESTVSRIRTEHFPLTLESARPSHTSQYLCASSRTSQANRAFFGQGTRLTVV.

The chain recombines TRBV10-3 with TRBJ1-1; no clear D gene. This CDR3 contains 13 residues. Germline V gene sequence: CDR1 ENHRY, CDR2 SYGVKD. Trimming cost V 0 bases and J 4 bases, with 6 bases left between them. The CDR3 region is CAISESFVTEAFF. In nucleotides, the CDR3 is TGTGCCATCAGTGAGTCCTTCGTCACTGAAGCTTTCTTT.